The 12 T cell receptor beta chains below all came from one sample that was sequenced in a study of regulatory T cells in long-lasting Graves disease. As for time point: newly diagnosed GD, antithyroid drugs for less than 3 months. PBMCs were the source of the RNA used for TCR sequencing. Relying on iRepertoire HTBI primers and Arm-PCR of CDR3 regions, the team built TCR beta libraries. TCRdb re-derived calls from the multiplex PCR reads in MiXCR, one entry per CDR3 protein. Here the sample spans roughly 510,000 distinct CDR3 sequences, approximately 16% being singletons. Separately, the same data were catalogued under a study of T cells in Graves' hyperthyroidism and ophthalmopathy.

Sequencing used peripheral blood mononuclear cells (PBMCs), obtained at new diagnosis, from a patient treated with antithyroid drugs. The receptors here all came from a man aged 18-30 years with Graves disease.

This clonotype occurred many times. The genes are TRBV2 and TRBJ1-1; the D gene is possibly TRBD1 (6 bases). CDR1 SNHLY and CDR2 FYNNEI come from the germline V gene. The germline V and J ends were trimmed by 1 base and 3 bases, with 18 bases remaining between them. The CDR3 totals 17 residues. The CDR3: CASSEVGTRVGDTEAFF. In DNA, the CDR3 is TGTGCCAGCAGTGAAGTTGGGACAAGGGTCGGGGACACTGAAGCTTTCTTT.

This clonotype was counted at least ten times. CDR3 nucleotide sequence: TGTGCCAGCAGCTTAGATGGTCGAGCTTTCTTT. Its protein product is CASSLDGRAFF. The chain recombines TRBV7-9 with TRBJ1-1; no clear D gene. In germline, CDR1 is SEHNR, CDR2 FQNEAQ (reference sequence). Trimming left V 1 base short and J 10 bases short, with 7 bases between. The CDR3 extends over 11 amino acids.

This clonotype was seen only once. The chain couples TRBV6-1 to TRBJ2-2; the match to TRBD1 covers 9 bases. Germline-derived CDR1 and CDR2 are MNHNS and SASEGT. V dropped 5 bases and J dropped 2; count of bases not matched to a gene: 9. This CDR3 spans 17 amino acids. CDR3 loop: CASSQIRTGANTGELFF. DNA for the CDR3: TGTGCCAGCAGTCAAATAAGGACAGGGGCAAACACCGGGGAGCTGTTTTTT.

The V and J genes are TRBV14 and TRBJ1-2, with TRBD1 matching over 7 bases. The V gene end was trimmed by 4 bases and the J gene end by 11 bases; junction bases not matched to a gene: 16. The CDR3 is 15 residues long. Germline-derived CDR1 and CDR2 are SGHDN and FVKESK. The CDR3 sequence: CASSPSTDRRRGYTF. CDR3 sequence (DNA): TGTGCCAGCAGCCCCTCGACGGACAGGAGAAGGGGGTACACCTTC.

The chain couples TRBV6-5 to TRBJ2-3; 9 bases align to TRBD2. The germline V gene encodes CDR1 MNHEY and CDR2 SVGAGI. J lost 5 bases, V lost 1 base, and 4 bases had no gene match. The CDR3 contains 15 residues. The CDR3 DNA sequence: TGTGCCAGCAGTTACTTGGCTAGCGGGATAGATACGCAGTATTTT. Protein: CASSYLASGIDTQYF.

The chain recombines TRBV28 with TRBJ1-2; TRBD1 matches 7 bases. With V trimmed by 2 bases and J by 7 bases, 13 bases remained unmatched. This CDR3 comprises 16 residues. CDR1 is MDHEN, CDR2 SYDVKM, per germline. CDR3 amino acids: CASSLKAGGAGVGYTF. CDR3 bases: TGTGCCAGCAGTTTAAAGGCAGGGGGGGCGGGAGTTGGCTACACCTTC.

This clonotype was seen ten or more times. This CDR3 reads CASSLYWTGVGTEAFF. CDR3 DNA sequence: TGTGCCAGCAGCCTATACTGGACAGGGGTGGGCACTGAAGCTTTCTTT. The chain links TRBV6-1 to TRBJ1-1, with 9 nucleotides matching TRBD1. The V segment lost 6 bases and the J segment 4 bases; nucleotides outside the gene matches: 12. Germline V CDR1 and CDR2: MNHNS, SASEGT. The CDR3 loop spans 16 amino acids.

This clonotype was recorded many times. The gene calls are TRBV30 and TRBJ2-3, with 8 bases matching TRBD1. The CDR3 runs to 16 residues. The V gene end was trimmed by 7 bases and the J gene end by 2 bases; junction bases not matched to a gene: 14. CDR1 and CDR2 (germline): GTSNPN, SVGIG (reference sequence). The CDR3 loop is CAFLDTGTGVTDTQYF. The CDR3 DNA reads TGTGCCTTTCTCGATACCGGGACAGGAGTCACAGATACGCAGTATTTT.

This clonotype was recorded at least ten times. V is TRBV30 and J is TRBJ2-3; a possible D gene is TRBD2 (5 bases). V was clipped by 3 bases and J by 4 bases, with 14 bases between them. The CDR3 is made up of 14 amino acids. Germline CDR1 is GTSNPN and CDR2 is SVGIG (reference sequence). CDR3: CAWSPGVASDTQYF. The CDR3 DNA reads TGTGCCTGGAGCCCCGGGGTAGCATCAGATACGCAGTATTTT.

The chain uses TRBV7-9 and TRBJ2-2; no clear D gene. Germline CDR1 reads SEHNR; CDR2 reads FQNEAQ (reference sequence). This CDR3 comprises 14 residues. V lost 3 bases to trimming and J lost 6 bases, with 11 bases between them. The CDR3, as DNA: TGTGCCAGCAGCTTTAGAGGTACCTCCGGGGAGCTGTTTTTT. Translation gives CASSFRGTSGELFF.

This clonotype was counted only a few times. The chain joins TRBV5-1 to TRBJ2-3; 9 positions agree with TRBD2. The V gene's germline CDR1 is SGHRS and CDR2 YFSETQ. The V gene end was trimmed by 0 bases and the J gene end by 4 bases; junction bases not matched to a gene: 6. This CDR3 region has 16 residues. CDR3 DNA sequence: TGCGCCAGCAGCTTGGCGGCGGGAGGGCCCGCAGATACGCAGTATTTT. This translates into CASSLAAGGPADTQYF.

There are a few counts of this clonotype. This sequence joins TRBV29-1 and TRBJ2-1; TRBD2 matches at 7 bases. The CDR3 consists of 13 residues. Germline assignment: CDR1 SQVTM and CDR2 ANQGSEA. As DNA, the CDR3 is TGCAGTGCCCCGAGCGGGGACTACAATGAGCAGTTCTTC. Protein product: CSAPSGDYNEQFF.